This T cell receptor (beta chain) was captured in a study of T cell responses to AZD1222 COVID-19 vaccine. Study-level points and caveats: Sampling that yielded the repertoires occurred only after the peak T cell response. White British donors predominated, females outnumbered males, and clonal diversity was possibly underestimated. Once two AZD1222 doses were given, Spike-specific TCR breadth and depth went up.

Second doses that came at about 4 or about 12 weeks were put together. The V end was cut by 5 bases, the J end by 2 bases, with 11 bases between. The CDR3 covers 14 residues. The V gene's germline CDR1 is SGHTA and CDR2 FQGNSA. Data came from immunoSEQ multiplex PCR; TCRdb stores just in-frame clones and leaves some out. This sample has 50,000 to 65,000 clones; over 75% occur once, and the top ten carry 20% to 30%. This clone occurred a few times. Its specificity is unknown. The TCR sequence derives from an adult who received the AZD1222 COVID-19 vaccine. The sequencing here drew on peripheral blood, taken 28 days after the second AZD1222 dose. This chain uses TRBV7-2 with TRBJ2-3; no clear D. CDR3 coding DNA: TGTGCCAGCAGCCTGGTCGGTGACACAGATACGCAGTATTTT. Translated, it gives CASSLVGDTDTQYF.